The present T cell receptor (beta chain) was sequenced within a study of blood T cells in healthy people across ages. Total RNA amounts of at least 6 micrograms were extracted per sample. Alongside a J-beta primer mix, a sample-barcoded 5' primer served in a second PCR lasting about 7 to 11 cycles. TCRdb fed the 5' RACE reads into MiXCR, producing one record per CDR3 protein. This repertoire shows nearly 800,000 distinct CDR3 sequences, roughly 50% found once; its top ten account for around 24%. Points from the study as a whole: Long-lived donors had more naive CD4+ cells and higher diversity than aged donors. TCR beta diversity tracked closely with naive T cell percentage. Per million T cells, the diversity of TCR beta decreased roughly linearly as age advanced.

This clonotype was counted once. The antigen remains undetermined. Since a much larger clone is just one base distant, this may be a read error. CDR1 is MNHEY and CDR2 is SMNVEV in the germline V gene (reference sequence). The CDR3 extends over 12 amino acids. V lost 11 bases, J lost 4 bases, and 14 bases lay in between. The receptor was isolated from a middle-aged man in good health. The sequenced material came from blood. The gene calls are TRBV27 and TRBJ1-2; tentatively, D is TRBD1 (5 bases). The CDR3 nucleotides are TGTGCCGGCTATTCAGGGATCTATGGCTACACCTTC. It codes for CAGYSGIYGYTF.